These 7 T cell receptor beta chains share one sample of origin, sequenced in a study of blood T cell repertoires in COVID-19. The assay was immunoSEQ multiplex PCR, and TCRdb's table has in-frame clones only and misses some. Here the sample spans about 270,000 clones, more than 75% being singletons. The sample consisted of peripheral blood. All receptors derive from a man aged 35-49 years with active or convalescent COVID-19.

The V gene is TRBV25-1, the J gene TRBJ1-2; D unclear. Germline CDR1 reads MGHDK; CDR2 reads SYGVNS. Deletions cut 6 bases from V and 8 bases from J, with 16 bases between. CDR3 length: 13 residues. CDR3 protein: CASSPIGVSGYTF. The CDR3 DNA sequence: TGTGCCAGCAGCCCTATCGGGGTAAGCGGCTACACCTTC.

CDR3 sequence: CASSLAFGVEQYF. The CDR3 coding sequence is TGTGCCAGCAGCTTAGCGTTTGGAGTCGAGCAGTACTTC. The chain uses TRBV7-9 and TRBJ2-7; D is ambiguous. CDR1 and CDR2 from the germline V gene are SEHNR and FQNEAQ (reference sequence). The length of the CDR3 is 13 residues. V was cut by 0 bases and J by 6 bases, with 9 bases left in between.

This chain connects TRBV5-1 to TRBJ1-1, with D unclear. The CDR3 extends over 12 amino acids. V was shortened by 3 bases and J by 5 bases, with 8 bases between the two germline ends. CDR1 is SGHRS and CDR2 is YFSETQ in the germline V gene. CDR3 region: CASSSGQTEAFF. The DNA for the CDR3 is TGCGCCAGCAGCTCAGGTCAGACTGAAGCTTTCTTT. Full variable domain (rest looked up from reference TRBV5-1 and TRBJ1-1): KAGVTQTPRYLIKTRGQQVTLSCSPISGHRSVSWYQQTPGQGLQFLFEYFSETQRNKGNFPGRFSGRQFSNSRSEMNVSTLELGDSALYLCASSSGQTEAFFGQGTRLTVV.

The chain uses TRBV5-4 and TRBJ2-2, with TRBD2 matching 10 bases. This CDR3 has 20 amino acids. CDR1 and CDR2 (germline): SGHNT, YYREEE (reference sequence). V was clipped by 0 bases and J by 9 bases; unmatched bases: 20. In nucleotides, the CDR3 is TGTGCCAGCAGCTTGGCCCCTAGCGGGAGACCGAATTTGCGCGCGCGGGAGCTGTTTTTT. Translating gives CASSLAPSGRPNLRARELFF.

CDR3 in amino acids: CASGTGVVEQYF. CDR3 in DNA: TGTGCCAGCGGGACAGGGGTGGTCGAGCAGTACTTC. The chain combines TRBV7-9 with TRBJ2-7; 10 bases are shared with TRBD1. This CDR3 spans 12 amino acids. Trimming removed 8 bases from V and 6 bases from J; junction bases left unmatched: 4. Germline V lookup: CDR1 SEHNR, CDR2 FQNEAQ (reference sequence). Combining the CDR3 with reference TRBV7-9 and TRBJ2-7 gives the whole variable domain DTGVSQNPRHKITKRGQNVTFRCDPISEHNRLYWYRQTLGQGPEFLTYFQNEAQLEKSRLLSDRFSAERPKGSFSTLEIQRTEQGDSAMYLCASGTGVVEQYFGPGTRLTVT.

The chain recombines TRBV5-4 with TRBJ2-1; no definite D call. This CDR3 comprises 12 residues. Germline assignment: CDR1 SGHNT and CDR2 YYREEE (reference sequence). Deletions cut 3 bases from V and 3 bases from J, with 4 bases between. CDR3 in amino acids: CASSSVYNEQFF. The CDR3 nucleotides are TGTGCCAGCAGCTCAGTCTACAATGAGCAGTTCTTC.

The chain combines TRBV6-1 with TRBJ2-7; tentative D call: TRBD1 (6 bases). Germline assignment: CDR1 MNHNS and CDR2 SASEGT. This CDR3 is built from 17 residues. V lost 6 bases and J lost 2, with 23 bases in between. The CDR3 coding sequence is TGTGCCAGCAGAGAACCGCTGGGCGCAGGGGAGACCTACGAGCAGTACTTC. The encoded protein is CASREPLGAGETYEQYF.